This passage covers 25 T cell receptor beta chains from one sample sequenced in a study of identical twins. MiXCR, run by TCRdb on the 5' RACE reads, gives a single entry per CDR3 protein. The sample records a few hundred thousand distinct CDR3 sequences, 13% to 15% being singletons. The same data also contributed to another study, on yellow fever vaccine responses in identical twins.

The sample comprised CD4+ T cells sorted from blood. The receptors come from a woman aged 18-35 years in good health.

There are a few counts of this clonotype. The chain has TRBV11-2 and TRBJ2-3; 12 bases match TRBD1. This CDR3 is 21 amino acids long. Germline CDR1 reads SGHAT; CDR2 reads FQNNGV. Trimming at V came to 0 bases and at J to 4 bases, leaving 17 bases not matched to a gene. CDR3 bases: TGTGCCAGCAGCTTAGATAGCACCGGGACAGGGGGCGACCGAGATTCAGATACGCAGTATTTT. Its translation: CASSLDSTGTGGDRDSDTQYF.

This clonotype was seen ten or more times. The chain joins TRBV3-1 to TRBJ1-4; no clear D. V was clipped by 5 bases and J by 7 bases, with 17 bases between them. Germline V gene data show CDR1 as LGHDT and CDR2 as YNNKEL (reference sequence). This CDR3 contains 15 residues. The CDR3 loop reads CASSSSWLVGEKLFF. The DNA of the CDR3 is TGTGCCAGCAGCTCTTCGTGGTTGGTCGGTGAAAAACTGTTTTTT.

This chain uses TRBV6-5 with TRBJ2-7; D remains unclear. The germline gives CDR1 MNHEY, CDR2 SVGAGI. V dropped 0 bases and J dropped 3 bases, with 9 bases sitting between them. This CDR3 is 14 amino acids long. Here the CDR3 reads CASSYSGSSYEQYV. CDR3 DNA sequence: TGTGCCAGCAGTTACTCGGGTTCGAGCTACGAGCAGTACGTC.

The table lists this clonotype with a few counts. Here the CDR3 reads CSTTDRDNEKLFF. CDR3 sequence (DNA): TGCAGTACGACGGACAGGGATAATGAAAAACTGTTTTTT. This chain joins TRBV20-1 and TRBJ1-4; TRBD1 matches 8 bases. The CDR3 is 13 amino acids. The J segment lost 4 bases and the V segment lost 8 bases, leaving 6 bases of the junction unmatched. Germline V gives CDR1 DFQATT, CDR2 SNEGSKA (reference sequence).

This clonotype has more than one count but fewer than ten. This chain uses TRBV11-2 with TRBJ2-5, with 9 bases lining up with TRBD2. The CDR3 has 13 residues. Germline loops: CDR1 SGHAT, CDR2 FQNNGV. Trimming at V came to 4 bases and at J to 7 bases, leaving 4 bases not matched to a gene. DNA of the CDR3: TGTGCCAGCAGCTCCTCTAGCGGGGCGACCCAGTACTTC. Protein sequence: CASSSSSGATQYF. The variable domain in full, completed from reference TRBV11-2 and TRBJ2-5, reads EAGVAQSPRYKIIEKRQSVAFWCNPISGHATLYWYQQILGQGPKLLIQFQNNGVVDDSQLPKDRFSAERLKGVDSTLKIQPAKLEDSAVYLCASSSSSGATQYFGPGTRLLVL.

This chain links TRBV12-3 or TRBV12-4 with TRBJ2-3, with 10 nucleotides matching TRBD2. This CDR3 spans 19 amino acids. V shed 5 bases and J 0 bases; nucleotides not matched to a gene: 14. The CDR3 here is CASSRGSGGAIVSTDTQYF. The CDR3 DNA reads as TGTGCCAGCAGTCGAGGGAGCGGGGGGGCTATAGTGAGCACAGATACGCAGTATTTT.

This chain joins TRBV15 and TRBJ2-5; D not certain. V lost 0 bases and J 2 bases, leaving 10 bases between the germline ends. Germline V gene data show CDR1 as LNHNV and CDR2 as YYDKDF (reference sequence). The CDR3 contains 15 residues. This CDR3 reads CATSRDFKLQETQYF. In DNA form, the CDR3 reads TGTGCCACCAGCAGAGATTTTAAATTACAAGAGACCCAGTACTTC. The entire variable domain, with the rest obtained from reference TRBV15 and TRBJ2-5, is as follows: DAMVIQNPRYQVTQFGKPVTLSCSQTLNHNVMYWYQQKSSQAPKLLFHYYDKDFNNEADTPDNFQSRRPNTSFCFLDIRSPGLGDTAMYLCATSRDFKLQETQYFGPGTRLLVL.

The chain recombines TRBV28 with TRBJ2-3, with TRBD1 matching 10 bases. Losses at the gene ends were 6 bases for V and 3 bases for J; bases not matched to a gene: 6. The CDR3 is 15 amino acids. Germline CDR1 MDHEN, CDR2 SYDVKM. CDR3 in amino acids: CASRPWDRGTDTQYF. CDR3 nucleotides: TGTGCCAGCAGGCCATGGGACAGGGGTACAGATACGCAGTATTTT.

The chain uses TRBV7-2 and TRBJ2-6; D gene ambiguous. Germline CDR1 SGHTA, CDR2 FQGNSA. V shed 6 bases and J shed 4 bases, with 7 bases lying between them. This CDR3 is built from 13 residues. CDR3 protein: CASRSGGANVLTF. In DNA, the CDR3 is TGTGCCAGCAGGTCCGGAGGGGCCAACGTCCTGACTTTC.

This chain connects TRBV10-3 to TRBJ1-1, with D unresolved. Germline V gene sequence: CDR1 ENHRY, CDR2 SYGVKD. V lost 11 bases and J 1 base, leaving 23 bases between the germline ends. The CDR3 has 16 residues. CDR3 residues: CAAGAGTARTNTEAFF. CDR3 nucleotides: TGTGCCGCTGGAGCGGGAACTGCTCGGACGAACACTGAAGCTTTCTTT.

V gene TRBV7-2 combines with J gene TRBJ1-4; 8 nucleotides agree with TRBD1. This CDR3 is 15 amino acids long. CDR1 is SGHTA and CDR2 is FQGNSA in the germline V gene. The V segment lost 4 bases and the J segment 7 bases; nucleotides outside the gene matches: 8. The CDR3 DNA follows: TGTGCCAGCAGCTCAGCCGGGACAGGTGGTGAAAAACTGTTTTTT. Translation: CASSSAGTGGEKLFF.

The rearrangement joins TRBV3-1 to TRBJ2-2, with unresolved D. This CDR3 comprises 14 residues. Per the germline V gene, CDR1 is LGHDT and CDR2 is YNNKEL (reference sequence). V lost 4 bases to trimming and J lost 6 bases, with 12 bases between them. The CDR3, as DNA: TGTGCCAGCAGCCCCAACATCCCGCCCGGGGAGCTGTTTTTT. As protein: CASSPNIPPGELFF.

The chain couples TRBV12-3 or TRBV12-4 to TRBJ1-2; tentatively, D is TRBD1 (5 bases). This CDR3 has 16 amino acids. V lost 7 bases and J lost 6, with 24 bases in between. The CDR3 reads CASIPWDGVFSHGYTF. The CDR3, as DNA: TGTGCCAGCATCCCCTGGGACGGTGTGTTTTCCCATGGCTACACCTTC.

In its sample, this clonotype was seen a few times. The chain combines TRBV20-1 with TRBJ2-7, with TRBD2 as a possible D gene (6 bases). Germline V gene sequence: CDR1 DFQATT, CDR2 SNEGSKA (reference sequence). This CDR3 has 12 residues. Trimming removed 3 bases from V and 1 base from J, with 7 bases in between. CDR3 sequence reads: CSARTRSYEQYF. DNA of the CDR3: TGCAGTGCTAGGACTAGATCCTACGAGCAGTACTTC.

CDR3 residues: CASRFPGLAGPNEQFF. The CDR3 bases are TGTGCCAGCAGGTTTCCGGGACTAGCGGGACCAAATGAGCAGTTCTTC. V and J are TRBV7-2 and TRBJ2-1; 13 nucleotides match TRBD2. CDR3 size: 16 residues. Per germline, CDR1 SGHTA and CDR2 FQGNSA. The junction had 9 bases not matched to a gene; V was cut back by 6 bases and J by 7 bases.

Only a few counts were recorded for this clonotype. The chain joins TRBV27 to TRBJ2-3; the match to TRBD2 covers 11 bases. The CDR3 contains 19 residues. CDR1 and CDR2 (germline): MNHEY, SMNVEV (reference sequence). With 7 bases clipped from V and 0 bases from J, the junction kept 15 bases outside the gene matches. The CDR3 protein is CASTSSGLAGGQSTDTQYF. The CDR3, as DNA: TGTGCCAGCACTTCAAGCGGGCTAGCGGGGGGACAAAGCACAGATACGCAGTATTTT.

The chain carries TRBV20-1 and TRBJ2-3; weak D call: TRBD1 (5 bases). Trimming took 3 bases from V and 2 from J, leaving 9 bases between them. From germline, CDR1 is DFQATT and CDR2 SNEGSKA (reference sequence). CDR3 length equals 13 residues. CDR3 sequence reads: CSARSGITDTQYF. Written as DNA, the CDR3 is TGCAGTGCTAGGTCAGGGATCACAGATACGCAGTATTTT.

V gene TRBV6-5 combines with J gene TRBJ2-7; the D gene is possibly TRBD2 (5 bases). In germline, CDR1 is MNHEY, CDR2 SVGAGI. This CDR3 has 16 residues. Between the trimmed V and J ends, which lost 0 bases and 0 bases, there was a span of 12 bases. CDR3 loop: CASSYSAEASSYEQYF. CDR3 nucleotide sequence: TGTGCCAGCAGTTACTCCGCGGAGGCGAGCTCCTACGAGCAGTACTTC.

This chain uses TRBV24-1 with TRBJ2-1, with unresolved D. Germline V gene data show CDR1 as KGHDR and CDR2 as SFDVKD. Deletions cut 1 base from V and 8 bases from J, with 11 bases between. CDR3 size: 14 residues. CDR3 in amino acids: CATSDLVSGHEQFF. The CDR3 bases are TGTGCCACCAGTGATTTAGTCTCCGGGCATGAGCAGTTCTTC.

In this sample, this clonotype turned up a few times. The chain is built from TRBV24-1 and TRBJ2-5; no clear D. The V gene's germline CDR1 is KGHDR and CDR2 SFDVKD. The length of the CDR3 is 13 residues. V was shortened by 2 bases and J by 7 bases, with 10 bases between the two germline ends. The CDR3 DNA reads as TGTGCCACCAGTGATTCCCAGAAAAGGACCCAGTACTTC. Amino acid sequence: CATSDSQKRTQYF.

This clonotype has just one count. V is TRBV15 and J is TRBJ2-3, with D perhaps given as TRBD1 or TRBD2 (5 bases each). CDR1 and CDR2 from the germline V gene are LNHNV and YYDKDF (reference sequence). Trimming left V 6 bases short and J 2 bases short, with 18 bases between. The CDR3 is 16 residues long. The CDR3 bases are TGTGCCACCAGAAATTTACCGGGACGGATCACAGATACGCAGTATTTT. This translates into CATRNLPGRITDTQYF.

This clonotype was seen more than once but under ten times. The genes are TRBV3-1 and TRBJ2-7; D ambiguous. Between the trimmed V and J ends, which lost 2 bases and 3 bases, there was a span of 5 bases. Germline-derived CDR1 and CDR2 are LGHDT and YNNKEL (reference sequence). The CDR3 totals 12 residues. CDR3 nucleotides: TGTGCCAGCAGCCAAAGACACTACGAGCAGTACTTC. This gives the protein CASSQRHYEQYF.

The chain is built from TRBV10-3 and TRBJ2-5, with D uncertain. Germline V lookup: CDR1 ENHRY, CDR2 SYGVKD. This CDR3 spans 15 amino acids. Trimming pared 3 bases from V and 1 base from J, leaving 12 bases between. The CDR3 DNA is TGTGCCATCAGTGACGGAGCTAGGGCCCAAGAGACCCAGTACTTC. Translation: CAISDGARAQETQYF.

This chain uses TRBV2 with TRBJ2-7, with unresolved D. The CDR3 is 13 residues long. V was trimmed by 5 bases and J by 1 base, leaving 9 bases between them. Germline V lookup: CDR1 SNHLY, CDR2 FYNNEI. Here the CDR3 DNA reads TGTGCCAGCAGTCCAGACCTTTCCTACGAGCAGTACTTC. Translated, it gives CASSPDLSYEQYF.

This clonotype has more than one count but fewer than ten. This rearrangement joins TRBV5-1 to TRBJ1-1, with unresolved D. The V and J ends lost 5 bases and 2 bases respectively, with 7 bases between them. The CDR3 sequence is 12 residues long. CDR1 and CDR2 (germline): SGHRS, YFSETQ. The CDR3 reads CASRQPNTEAFF. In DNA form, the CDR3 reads TGCGCCAGCAGACAGCCTAACACTGAAGCTTTCTTT.